Presented here are 27 T cell receptor beta chains from one specimen sequenced in a study of CD8 T cells in ankylosing spondylitis. Regarding the study as a whole: Blood from ankylosing spondylitis patients appeared to carry a characteristic roughly 8-variant TCR beta motif.

Antigens of these TCRs are unknown. From the 5' RACE reads, TCRdb called clonotypes with MiXCR, one entry per CDR3 protein. Here the sample spans over 600,000 distinct CDR3 sequences, around 19% being singletons. The sequencing sample was made of blood, either unsorted or a sorted T cell fraction (not recorded which). The receptors come from a male donor with ankylosing spondylitis.

This clonotype was found a few times. V usage is TRBV9 and J usage is TRBJ2-1; the match to TRBD1 covers 8 bases. The CDR3 extends over 15 amino acids. Germline assignment: CDR1 SGDLS and CDR2 YYNGEE. The junction had 6 bases not matched to a gene; V was cut back by 0 bases and J by 7 bases. The CDR3 sequence: CASSVGSDRVNEQFF. The CDR3 DNA reads as TGTGCCAGCAGCGTAGGGTCGGACAGGGTTAATGAGCAGTTCTTC.

V is TRBV29-1 and J is TRBJ1-2; D ambiguous. Germline V gives CDR1 SQVTM, CDR2 ANQGSEA. This CDR3 region has 13 residues. With 0 bases removed from V and 0 bases from J, the gap between germline ends came to 5 bases. CDR3 loop: CSVEEGTNYGYTF. CDR3 in DNA: TGCAGCGTTGAAGAGGGAACTAACTATGGCTACACCTTC.

The chain employs TRBV7-9 and TRBJ2-1; D unclear. This CDR3 has 13 amino acids. CDR1 is SEHNR and CDR2 is FQNEAQ in the germline V gene (reference sequence). The V end lost 5 bases, the J end lost 8 bases, and 13 bases lay between the germline ends. This CDR3 reads CASSTLLDDEQFF. The CDR3 DNA follows: TGTGCCAGCAGCACCCTCCTCGACGATGAGCAGTTCTTC.

The chain has TRBV12-3 or TRBV12-4 and TRBJ2-2; unclear D gene. CDR3 length: 15 amino acids. V lost 1 base and J 5 bases, leaving 11 bases between the germline ends. In DNA form, the CDR3 reads TGTGCCAGCAGTTTAGTTAGGTCCGGGACCGGGGAGCTGTTTTTT. This codes for CASSLVRSGTGELFF.

This clonotype was found a few times. The chain has TRBV12-3 or TRBV12-4 and TRBJ2-2, with D hard to call. This CDR3 has 14 residues. V was pared by 5 bases and J by 6 bases, with 13 bases between. CDR3 amino acids: CASSPPSVAGELFF. DNA for the CDR3: TGTGCCAGCAGTCCCCCCAGCGTCGCCGGGGAGCTGTTTTTT.

The rearrangement joins TRBV10-3 to TRBJ2-5; 7 positions agree with TRBD2. Germline V gene data show CDR1 as ENHRY and CDR2 as SYGVKD. This CDR3 contains 13 residues. V dropped 5 bases and J dropped 5; count of bases not matched to a gene: 5. The CDR3 DNA follows: TGTGCCATCAGTCTAGCGGTGGGGGAGACCCAGTACTTC. Amino acid sequence: CAISLAVGETQYF.

V usage is TRBV29-1 and J usage is TRBJ1-1; 10 positions agree with TRBD1. The germline V gene encodes CDR1 SQVTM and CDR2 ANQGSEA. The ends lost 4 bases at V and 5 bases at J; junction bases unmatched: 10. This CDR3 spans 15 amino acids. The CDR3 protein is CSVGKWGQGFTEAFF. In DNA form, the CDR3 reads TGCAGCGTTGGAAAGTGGGGACAGGGGTTTACTGAAGCTTTCTTT.

The V call is TRBV2, the J call TRBJ2-7; D may be TRBD2 (5 bases). The germline V and J ends were trimmed by 2 bases and 3 bases, with 8 bases remaining between them. Per the germline V gene, CDR1 is SNHLY and CDR2 is FYNNEI. The CDR3 is 13 amino acids. CDR3: CASSETSHYEQYF. CDR3 DNA sequence: TGTGCCAGCAGTGAAACTAGTCACTACGAGCAGTACTTC. Full variable domain (outside the CDR3, taken from reference TRBV2 and TRBJ2-7): EPEVTQTPSHQVTQMGQEVILRCVPISNHLYFYWYRQILGQKVEFLVSFYNNEISEKSEIFDDQFSVERPDGSNFTLKIRSTKLEDSAMYFCASSETSHYEQYFGPGTRLTVT.

The table lists this clonotype with many counts. The chain has TRBV12-3 or TRBV12-4 and TRBJ2-2; possibly TRBD2 for D (7 bases). V was cut by 1 base and J by 4 bases, with 16 bases left in between. The CDR3 covers 17 residues. The CDR3 sequence: CASSLEGGGHITGELFF. The CDR3 nucleotides read TGTGCCAGCAGTTTAGAGGGAGGGGGACACATCACCGGGGAGCTGTTTTTT.

This clonotype was found a few times. Germline and junction disagree at one end, which may indicate a read error. V usage is TRBV12-3 or TRBV12-4 and J usage is TRBJ2-5, with TRBD2 as a possible D gene (6 bases). This CDR3 contains 14 residues. Here the CDR3 reads CASRLADYQETQYF. The CDR3 DNA sequence: TGTGCCAGCAGATTAGCGGATTACCAAGAGACCCAGTACTTC.

V gene TRBV12-3 or TRBV12-4 combines with J gene TRBJ1-1; no definite D call. Trimming shortened V by 10 bases and J by 1 base, and 16 bases separated the two germline ends. CDR3 length equals 14 residues. This CDR3 is CATSLRARNTEAFF. CDR3 nucleotides: TGTGCCACGAGCCTCCGGGCGCGGAACACTGAAGCTTTCTTT.

The chain carries TRBV12-3 or TRBV12-4 and TRBJ2-7; perhaps TRBD2 as D (5 bases). The CDR3 length is 14 residues. The V gene lost 6 bases and the J gene lost 7 bases, with 19 bases spanning the gap. The CDR3 DNA reads TGTGCCAGCAGCCCTAGCCCCGGATCCGGGGAGCAGTACTTC. It yields the protein CASSPSPGSGEQYF.

J is TRBJ2-3 and V is TRBV12-3 or TRBV12-4, with 7 bases lining up with TRBD2. J gave up 2 bases and V 7 bases, and 6 bases lay outside the gene matches. The CDR3 covers 14 residues. The CDR3 nucleotides are TGTGCCAGCAAAGTAGCGGGCTTCACAGATACGCAGTATTTT. Translating it yields CASKVAGFTDTQYF.

This clonotype was observed a few times. The chain is built from TRBV12-3 or TRBV12-4 and TRBJ2-7, with unresolved D. The CDR3 is 12 amino acids. Trimming took off 3 bases at V and 6 bases at J, with 9 bases between the two ends. CDR3 region: CASSFWDSEQYF. DNA for the CDR3: TGTGCCAGCAGTTTCTGGGATTCCGAGCAGTACTTC.

This clonotype has only one observation. The chain has TRBV2 and TRBJ1-6; D is possibly TRBD1 (6 bases). This CDR3 has 13 residues. Trimming took 10 bases from V and 8 from J, leaving 15 bases between them. Germline CDR1 is SNHLY and CDR2 is FYNNEI. The CDR3 here is CATRGPGDSPLHF. In DNA form, the CDR3 reads TGTGCCACCCGGGGGCCAGGGGATTCACCCCTCCACTTT. The full variable domain, its missing parts supplied by reference TRBV2 and TRBJ1-6, is EPEVTQTPSHQVTQMGQEVILRCVPISNHLYFYWYRQILGQKVEFLVSFYNNEISEKSEIFDDQFSVERPDGSNFTLKIRSTKLEDSAMYFCATRGPGDSPLHFGNGTRLTVT.

The rearrangement joins TRBV9 to TRBJ2-7; no clear D gene. The V end lost 4 bases, the J end lost 6 bases, and 17 bases lay between the germline ends. The CDR3 contains 14 residues. From germline, CDR1 is SGDLS and CDR2 YYNGEE. The CDR3 bases are TGTGCCAGCAGCCCGCAGCAGGTTATGGGCGAGCAGTACTTC. Translation: CASSPQQVMGEQYF.

This clonotype was observed a few times. The rearrangement uses TRBV11-2 and TRBJ2-3; D is unresolved. V lost 0 bases and J lost 7, with 5 bases in between. CDR1 and CDR2 from the germline V gene are SGHAT and FQNNGV. The CDR3 has 12 amino acids. For the CDR3, the DNA is TGTGCCAGCAGCTTAGAAGCACATACGCAGTATTTT. It encodes CASSLEAHTQYF.

The rearrangement links TRBV20-1 to TRBJ2-5; D ambiguous. Per germline, CDR1 DFQATT and CDR2 SNEGSKA (reference sequence). This CDR3 has 15 amino acids. Trimming cost V 1 base and J 5 bases, with 17 bases left between them. The CDR3 sequence is CSARGYSWGRETQYF. The CDR3 DNA reads as TGCAGTGCTAGAGGGTACTCTTGGGGTCGTGAGACCCAGTACTTC.

This clonotype was observed at least ten times. The J gene is TRBJ2-3, the V gene TRBV20-1, with D hard to call. Trimming took off 3 bases at V and 11 bases at J, with 18 bases between the two ends. CDR3 length equals 13 residues. Germline lookup yields CDR1 DFQATT and CDR2 SNEGSKA (reference sequence). CDR3 DNA: TGCAGTGCTAGTATAGAGAATTGGTTTGGGCAGTATTTT. Translation: CSASIENWFGQYF.

This rearrangement joins TRBV20-1 to TRBJ2-7, with 10 bases lining up with TRBD2. Germline trimming cut 1 base from V and 3 bases from J; bases unmatched to any gene: 6. The CDR3 consists of 15 residues. Germline lookup yields CDR1 DFQATT and CDR2 SNEGSKA (reference sequence). As DNA, the CDR3 is TGCAGTGCTAGAGCAGGCAGCGGGGGGGTCTACGAGCAGTACTTC. Amino acid sequence: CSARAGSGGVYEQYF.

This chain links TRBV4-2 with TRBJ2-3; D may be TRBD1 or TRBD2 (5 bases each). This CDR3 has 15 amino acids. Germline V lookup: CDR1 LGHNA, CDR2 YNFKEQ. Trimming stripped 7 bases from V and 4 bases from J, with 18 bases between. As DNA, the CDR3 is TGTGCCAGCACCCCGGGACCAATAGGATCAGATACGCAGTATTTT. Protein: CASTPGPIGSDTQYF.

The chain carries TRBV15 and TRBJ1-2, with D unresolved. Germline CDR1 and CDR2: LNHNV and YYDKDF (reference sequence). Trimming shortened V by 0 bases and J by 2 bases, and 7 bases separated the two germline ends. This CDR3 comprises 14 residues. The CDR3 loop is CATSREKQNYGYTF. The CDR3 nucleotides are TGTGCCACCAGCAGAGAAAAGCAAAACTATGGCTACACCTTC.

The chain links TRBV7-6 to TRBJ1-6; unclear D gene. The CDR3 spans 14 residues. V gave up 3 bases and J gave up 4 bases, with 7 bases separating them. CDR1 is SGHVS, CDR2 FNYEAQ, per germline. For the CDR3, the DNA is TGTGCCAGCAGCTTTGCCGAGTATAATTCACCCCTCCACTTT. It yields the protein CASSFAEYNSPLHF.

This clonotype was seen more than once but under ten times. This chain joins TRBV9 and TRBJ2-1; D gene unclear. The CDR3 spans 12 residues. Germline-derived CDR1 and CDR2 are SGDLS and YYNGEE. V dropped 3 bases and J dropped 7 bases, with 8 bases sitting between them. CDR3 nucleotides: TGTGCCAGCAGCGGCGTTAGGAATGAGCAGTTCTTC. Its translation is CASSGVRNEQFF.

This clonotype has just a few counts. The rearrangement joins TRBV7-3 to TRBJ2-3; TRBD2 matches at 8 bases. The V and J ends lost 3 bases and 2 bases, in that order; junction bases with no gene match: 4. The germline V gene has CDR1 SGHTA and CDR2 FQGTGA. CDR3 length: 15 amino acids. CDR3 DNA: TGTGCCAGCAGCTTTAGCGGGGATGTCACAGATACGCAGTATTTT. This gives the protein CASSFSGDVTDTQYF.

The V and J genes are TRBV11-2 and TRBJ2-5; 8 bases match TRBD1. Trimming cost V 4 bases and J 2 bases; bases outside gene matches: 12. The CDR3 spans 17 residues. Germline V gives CDR1 SGHAT, CDR2 FQNNGV. The chain's CDR3 is CASSSNRQGRRQETQYF. The CDR3 DNA sequence: TGTGCCAGCAGCTCCAATAGACAGGGGAGGAGGCAAGAGACCCAGTACTTC. Based on the CDR3 plus reference TRBV11-2 and TRBJ2-5, the full variable domain is EAGVAQSPRYKIIEKRQSVAFWCNPISGHATLYWYQQILGQGPKLLIQFQNNGVVDDSQLPKDRFSAERLKGVDSTLKIQPAKLEDSAVYLCASSSNRQGRRQETQYFGPGTRLLVL.

V usage is TRBV3-1 and J usage is TRBJ2-7; D is unresolved. This CDR3 region has 15 residues. The germline gives CDR1 LGHDT, CDR2 YNNKEL (reference sequence). V was shortened by 1 base and J by 2 bases, with 12 bases between the two germline ends. CDR3 nucleotides: TGTGCCAGCAGCCAAGGTTTAGGGCTGGCCTACGAGCAGTACTTC. This translates into CASSQGLGLAYEQYF.